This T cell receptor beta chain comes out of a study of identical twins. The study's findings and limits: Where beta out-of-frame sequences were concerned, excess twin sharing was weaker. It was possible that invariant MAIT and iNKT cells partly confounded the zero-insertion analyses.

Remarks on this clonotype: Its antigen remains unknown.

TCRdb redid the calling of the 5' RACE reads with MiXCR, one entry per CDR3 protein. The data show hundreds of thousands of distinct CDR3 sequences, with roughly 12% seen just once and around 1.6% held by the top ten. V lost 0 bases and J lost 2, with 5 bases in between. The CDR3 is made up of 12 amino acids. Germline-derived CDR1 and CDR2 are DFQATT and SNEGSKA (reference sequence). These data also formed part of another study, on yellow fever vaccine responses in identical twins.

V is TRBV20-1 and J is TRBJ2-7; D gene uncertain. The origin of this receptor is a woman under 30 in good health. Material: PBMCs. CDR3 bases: TGCAGTGCTAGAGATATGACCTACGAGCAGTACGTC. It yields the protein CSARDMTYEQYV.